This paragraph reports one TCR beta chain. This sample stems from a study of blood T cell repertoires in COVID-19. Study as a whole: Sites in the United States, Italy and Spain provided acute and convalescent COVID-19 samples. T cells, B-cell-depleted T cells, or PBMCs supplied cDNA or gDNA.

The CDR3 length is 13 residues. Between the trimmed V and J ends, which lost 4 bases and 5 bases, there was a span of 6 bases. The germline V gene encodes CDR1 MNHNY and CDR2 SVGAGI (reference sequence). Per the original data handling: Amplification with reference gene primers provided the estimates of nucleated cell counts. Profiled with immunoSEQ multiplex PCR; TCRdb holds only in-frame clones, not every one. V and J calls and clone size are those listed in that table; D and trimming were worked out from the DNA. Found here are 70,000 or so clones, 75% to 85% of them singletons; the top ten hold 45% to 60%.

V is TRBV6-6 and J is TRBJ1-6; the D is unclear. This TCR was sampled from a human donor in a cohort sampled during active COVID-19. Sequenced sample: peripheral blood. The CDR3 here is CASSLPDNSPLHF. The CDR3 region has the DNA TGTGCCAGCAGTTTGCCAGATAATTCACCCCTCCACTTT.